Each of the 9 T cell receptor beta chains below was sequenced from the same sample in a study of molecular identifiers for immune sequencing clone quantification. TCRdb re-analysed the PCR reads in MiXCR, keeping a single row per CDR3 protein. The top ten hold more than 0.8% of the sample, which has 250,000 to 350,000 distinct CDR3 sequences, over 20% seen once. The sequencing sample was made of naive CD8+ T cells from blood, with Jurkat cell RNA spiked in. Subset: FACS-sorted CD8+CD4-CCR7+CD45RA+ naive T cells. These receptors were obtained from a human donor in good health. Some libraries in this study had Jurkat cell RNA spiked in.

The chain has TRBV7-9 and TRBJ2-7; TRBD1 matches 8 bases. The V and J ends lost 4 bases and 2 bases, in that order; junction bases with no gene match: 7. CDR3 length equals 15 residues. Germline CDR1 and CDR2: SEHNR and FQNEAQ (reference sequence). The CDR3 bases are TGTGCCAGCAGCTCCTCCGGGACAGGACCCTACGAGCAGTACTTC. Translated, it gives CASSSSGTGPYEQYF.

This clonotype was detected many times. The chain links TRBV20-1 to TRBJ1-4, with 7 bases that match TRBD1. There are 13 residues in the CDR3. J was trimmed by 4 bases and V by 6 bases; bases with no gene match: 5. Germline CDR1 DFQATT, CDR2 SNEGSKA (reference sequence). The CDR3 here is CSAAGQYNEKLFF. DNA for the CDR3: TGCAGTGCGGCGGGACAGTATAATGAAAAACTGTTTTTT.

This clonotype was seen at least ten times. The rearrangement links TRBV27 to TRBJ2-7; 15 bases map to TRBD2. Trimming at V came to 4 bases and at J to 10 bases, leaving 11 bases not matched to a gene. This CDR3 comprises 16 residues. Per the germline V gene, CDR1 is MNHEY and CDR2 is SMNVEV (reference sequence). The CDR3: CASSSSGTSGRWDQYF. The CDR3 region has the DNA TGTGCCAGCAGTTCCTCCGGGACTAGCGGGAGGTGGGACCAGTACTTC.

This clonotype was detected a few times. The CDR3 does not close with the conserved phenylalanine or tryptophan, likely indicating a read error. The chain carries TRBV12-3 or TRBV12-4 and TRBJ2-2, with a weak D call TRBD2 (6 bases). The CDR3 runs to 17 residues. Trimming removed 3 bases from V and 0 bases from J, with 14 bases in between. CDR3 coding DNA: TGTGCCAGCAGTTTGCTTCTGGCGGGAACGAACACCGGGGAGCTGTTTTCT. The encoded protein is CASSLLLAGTNTGELFS.

With regard to this clonotype: This clone may be a read error of a much larger clone one base away. The chain links TRBV4-3 to TRBJ2-5; D may match TRBD1 or TRBD2 (6 bases each). Per the germline V gene, CDR1 is LGHNA and CDR2 is YSLEER. The CDR3 contains 14 residues. V gave up 0 bases and J gave up 6 bases, with 11 bases separating them. The CDR3 loop reads CASSQDRGTKTQYF. CDR3 nucleotides: TGCGCCAGCAGCCAAGATCGGGGGACAAAGACCCAGTACTTC.

This clonotype was seen more than once but under ten times. The genes are TRBV7-2 and TRBJ2-5, with TRBD2 identical over 10 bases. With 4 bases clipped from V and 2 bases from J, the junction kept 4 bases outside the gene matches. Germline V CDR1 and CDR2: SGHTA, FQGNSA. The CDR3 runs 15 residues. The CDR3 DNA follows: TGTGCCAGCAGCTGGAGCGGGGGGGATCAAGAGACCCAGTACTTC. It specifies CASSWSGGDQETQYF.

This clonotype was counted between two and nine times. The chain is built from TRBV4-3 and TRBJ1-1, with 9 bases matching TRBD1. The CDR3 runs 14 residues. Germline CDR1 reads LGHNA; CDR2 reads YSLEER. The J segment lost 3 bases and the V segment lost 8 bases, leaving 7 bases of the junction unmatched. CDR3 sequence: CASFPDRGDTEAFF. The DNA of the CDR3 is TGCGCCAGCTTCCCGGACAGGGGAGACACTGAAGCTTTCTTT.

This clonotype was seen at least ten times. The chain recombines TRBV6-6 with TRBJ2-5; D is ambiguous. The germline gives CDR1 MNHNY, CDR2 SVGAGI (reference sequence). This CDR3 comprises 12 residues. With 4 bases removed from V and 7 bases from J, the gap between germline ends came to 10 bases. For the CDR3, the DNA is TGTGCCAGCAGTTCAAGTATCGGGACCCAGTACTTC. This translates into CASSSSIGTQYF.

Ten or more counts support this clonotype. The rearrangement joins TRBV4-3 to TRBJ2-1; the D is unclear. This CDR3 region has 13 residues. CDR1 is LGHNA, CDR2 YSLEER, per germline. The germline V and J ends were trimmed by 1 base and 9 bases, with 10 bases remaining between them. The CDR3 reads CASSQADSLEQFF. The CDR3 DNA is TGCGCCAGCAGCCAAGCCGATAGCCTTGAGCAGTTCTTC.